The sequence of this TCR beta chain was determined in a study of blood T cells in healthy people across ages. Overall study findings and caveats: Relative to aged donors, long-lived donors carried more naive CD4+ cells and displayed higher diversity. Naive T cell percentage by flow cytometry tracked strongly with beta diversity. Per million T cells, TCR beta diversity dropped roughly linearly as age increased.

In each sample, at least 6.5 million PBMCs were isolated. Primed by a sample-barcoded 5' primer and a J-beta primer mix, a second PCR proceeded for about 7 to 11 cycles. MiXCR, run by TCRdb on the 5' RACE reads, gives a single entry per CDR3 protein. The table records some 900,000 distinct CDR3 sequences, under 50% of them present only once. This clonotype was seen a few times. Its target is not known. The CDR3 sequence is 14 residues long. J was trimmed by 3 bases and V by 4 bases; bases with no gene match: 4. CDR1 and CDR2 (germline): LGHDT, YNNKEL (reference sequence). Source material: blood. This TCR was sampled from a man aged 30 to 39 in good health. This chain links TRBV3-1 with TRBJ2-7; 9 bases line up with TRBD2. The CDR3 DNA follows: TGTGCCAGCAGCCCGCGGGAGGGGTTCTACGAGCAGTACTTC. Encoded protein: CASSPREGFYEQYF.